The clone carrying this T cell receptor beta chain was seen a single time. The data derive from a study of control samples from healthy donors and cancer patients. Measured with immunoSEQ multiplex PCR; TCRdb has only the in-frame clones, and not every one. The sample records over 150,000 clones, 91% being singletons. In germline, CDR1 is SEHNR, CDR2 FQNEAQ (reference sequence). V lost 2 bases, J lost 0 bases, and 5 bases lay in between. CDR3 length: 14 residues. Sequencing used blood. The clonotype originates from a woman between 35 and 50 years old in good health. The chain is built from TRBV7-9 and TRBJ1-3; D is undetermined. The DNA of the CDR3 is TGTGCCAGCAGCTTAATGGACTCTGGAAACACCATATATTTT. It codes for CASSLMDSGNTIYF. Using reference TRBV7-9 and TRBJ1-3 for the parts outside the CDR3, the full variable domain is DTGVSQNPRHKITKRGQNVTFRCDPISEHNRLYWYRQTLGQGPEFLTYFQNEAQLEKSRLLSDRFSAERPKGSFSTLEIQRTEQGDSAMYLCASSLMDSGNTIYFGEGSWLTVV.